This T cell receptor (beta chain) derives from a study of blood T cell repertoires in COVID-19. At the level of the study: Both acute and convalescent COVID-19 samples were obtained from the United States, Italy and Spain. The analysed material was cDNA or gDNA that came from T cells, B-cell-depleted T cells, or PBMCs.

V lost 10 bases to trimming and J lost 7 bases; unmatched junction nucleotides: 5. The CDR3 is 12 amino acids. From germline, CDR1 is LNHDA and CDR2 SQIVND (reference sequence). Source study methods: Counts of nucleated cells, estimated from reference gene primer amplification, were obtained. Only in-frame clones appear in the TCRdb table, and some are missing; sequencing was by immunoSEQ multiplex PCR. Clonal size and the V and J genes are those of that table, whereas D and trimming came from the DNA. Of 130,000 or so clones detected, about four fifths appear once; the ten largest clones hold about 1.6%.

This TCR was recovered from a human donor in a cohort sampled during active COVID-19. The sample was peripheral blood. This rearrangement joins TRBV19 to TRBJ1-5, with 9 bases matching TRBD1. CDR3 DNA: TGTGCCACCAGGGACAGGGACCAGCCCCAGCATTTT. It translates to CATRDRDQPQHF.